These T cell receptor beta chains were read from a single sample in a study of tumor and adjacent non-tumor tissue in lung cancer. MiXCR was run by TCRdb on the multiplex PCR reads, yielding one entry per CDR3 protein. The sample includes about 110,000 distinct CDR3 sequences, 84% of them seen just once. The sequenced sample consisted of lung tumor tissue. The receptors originated from a man between 65 and 85 years old with non-small cell lung cancer. Both conserved end residues are part of each CDR3. Fields, in order: V gene, D gene, clone size, J gene, CDR3 protein, CDR3 DNA. A D gene is named only where the DNA matches it firmly. Expanded clones are given a class, and other clones once, few, many or no size at all.

V gene: TRBV6-5
D gene: .
clone size: .
J gene: TRBJ1-2
CDR3 protein: CVSSYYAGPNYAYTF
CDR3 DNA: TGTGTCAGCAGTTACTATGCAGGGCCTAACTATGCCTACACCTTC

V gene: TRBV11-3
D gene: TRBD2
clone size: .
J gene: TRBJ2-1
CDR3 protein: CTSSLLGTIGGYNEQFF
CDR3 DNA: TGTACTAGCAGCCTCCTAGGGACTATCGGGGGCTACAATGAGCAGTTCTTC

V gene: TRBV6-5
D gene: .
clone size: .
J gene: TRBJ1-4
CDR3 protein: CASGPTKPYEKLFF
CDR3 DNA: TGTGCCAGCGGGCCCACAAAGCCCTATGAAAAACTGTTTTTT

V gene: TRBV4-1
D gene: .
clone size: .
J gene: TRBJ2-6
CDR3 protein: CASRQQRQKFSGANFLIF
CDR3 DNA: TGCGCCAGCAGGCAGCAGAGACAAAAATTCTCTGGGGCCAACTTCCTGATTTTC

V gene: TRBV20-1
D gene: TRBD2
clone size: .
J gene: TRBJ2-3
CDR3 protein: CSAISGGTLGQYF
CDR3 DNA: TGCAGTGCTATTAGCGGGGGGACCCTAGGGCAGTATTTT

V gene: TRBV6-6
D gene: TRBD1
clone size: .
J gene: TRBJ2-3
CDR3 protein: CASSYSGWGQNSNQLQYF
CDR3 DNA: TGTGCCAGCAGTTACTCCGGGTGGGGACAGAATAGCAATCAGCTCCAGTATTTT

V gene: TRBV6-5
D gene: .
clone size: .
J gene: TRBJ1-5
CDR3 protein: CASSRRSGGLNQPQHF
CDR3 DNA: TGTGCCAGCAGCCGACGGAGCGGGGGTCTCAATCAGCCTCAGCATTTT

V gene: TRBV5-4
D gene: .
clone size: .
J gene: TRBJ1-6
CDR3 protein: CASSYLPGHLNLPPHF
CDR3 DNA: TGTGCCAGCAGCTACTTACCGGGACACCTTAATTTGCCCCCCCACTTT

V gene: TRBV6-1
D gene: .
clone size: medium-sized
J gene: TRBJ2-3
CDR3 protein: CASSTPRGSTDTQYF
CDR3 DNA: TGTGCCAGCAGTACCCCCCGGGGGAGCACAGATACGCAGTATTTT

V gene: TRBV4-3
D gene: TRBD2
clone size: .
J gene: TRBJ2-3
CDR3 protein: CVGSRRLAGVGDTQYF
CDR3 DNA: TGCGTCGGCAGCCGTAGACTAGCGGGAGTGGGAGATACGCAGTATTTT

V gene: TRBV5-4
D gene: .
clone size: .
J gene: TRBJ1-2
CDR3 protein: CASGSERQVANYGYTF
CDR3 DNA: TGTGCCAGCGGCAGCGAACGACAGGTAGCTAACTATGGCTACACCTTC

V gene: TRBV5-1
D gene: TRBD1
clone size: many
J gene: TRBJ1-2
CDR3 protein: CASSGDSRPGYGYTF
CDR3 DNA: TGCGCCAGCAGCGGGGACAGTCGACCCGGCTATGGCTACACCTTC

V gene: TRBV7-9
D gene: .
clone size: .
J gene: TRBJ2-5
CDR3 protein: CASSYPGSRKETQYF
CDR3 DNA: TGTGCCAGCAGCTACCCGGGCAGTAGGAAAGAGACCCAGTACTTC

V gene: TRBV6-1
D gene: .
clone size: .
J gene: TRBJ2-2
CDR3 protein: CAGRPHERSTGELFF
CDR3 DNA: TGTGCCGGCAGACCCCATGAGAGAAGCACCGGGGAGCTGTTTTTT

V gene: TRBV14
D gene: .
clone size: few
J gene: TRBJ2-2
CDR3 protein: CACSQVGGHPGELFF
CDR3 DNA: TGTGCCTGCAGCCAAGTCGGGGGGCACCCCGGGGAGCTGTTTTTT

V gene: TRBV9
D gene: TRBD2
clone size: .
J gene: TRBJ2-1
CDR3 protein: CASSVRGGTSGYNERFF
CDR3 DNA: TGTGCCAGCAGCGTAAGAGGGGGGACTAGCGGATACAATGAGCGGTTCTTC

V gene: TRBV28
D gene: TRBD2
clone size: .
J gene: TRBJ2-1
CDR3 protein: CASSLAEVNNEQFF
CDR3 DNA: TGTGCCAGCAGCCTAGCGGAAGTGAACAATGAGCAATTCTTC

V gene: TRBV11-2
D gene: .
clone size: few
J gene: TRBJ2-2
CDR3 protein: CTSSLDSQSGELLF
CDR3 DNA: TGTACCAGCAGCCTGGACAGTCAGTCCGGGGAGCTACTTTTT

V gene: TRBV29-1
D gene: TRBD1
clone size: .
J gene: TRBJ2-7
CDR3 protein: CSVEEKGTGLIFEQYF
CDR3 DNA: TGCAGCGTTGAAGAAAAAGGGACAGGGTTGATCTTCGAACAGTATTTC

V gene: TRBV29-1
D gene: .
clone size: .
J gene: TRBJ2-5
CDR3 protein: CNAKLYLQTGQETQYF
CDR3 DNA: TGCAACGCCAAGCTTTACCTCCAGACAGGCCAAGAGACCCAGTACTTC

V gene: TRBV4-1
D gene: .
clone size: .
J gene: TRBJ1-2
CDR3 protein: CAGSQAQGFASYGYTF
CDR3 DNA: TGTGCCGGCAGCCAGGCTCAGGGTTTTGCTTCCTATGGCTACACCTTC

V gene: TRBV29-1
D gene: .
clone size: .
J gene: TRBJ2-3
CDR3 protein: CSVDGVSSTDTQYF
CDR3 DNA: TGCAGCGTTGATGGAGTGTCTAGCACAGATACGCAATATTTT

V gene: TRBV11-2
D gene: .
clone size: .
J gene: TRBJ2-6
CDR3 protein: CASSLVLANILTF
CDR3 DNA: TGTGCCAGTAGCTTAGTGTTGGCCAACATCCTGACTTTC

V gene: TRBV29-1
D gene: .
clone size: .
J gene: TRBJ2-2
CDR3 protein: CSVAGCNTGELLF
CDR3 DNA: TGCAGCGTTGCAGGCTGTAACACCGGGGAGCTGCTTTTT

V gene: TRBV6-2/TRBV6-3
D gene: .
clone size: .
J gene: TRBJ2-5
CDR3 protein: CASSPRRQEIRETQYF
CDR3 DNA: TGTGCCAGCAGCCCCCGTAGACAGGAGATTCGGGAGACCCAATACTTC

V gene: TRBV18
D gene: .
clone size: .
J gene: TRBJ2-1
CDR3 protein: CASSPGPSFYNEQFF
CDR3 DNA: TGTGCGAGCTCACCGGGACCGAGCTTCTACAATGAGCAGTTCTTC

V gene: TRBV6-2/TRBV6-3
D gene: .
clone size: .
J gene: TRBJ2-1
CDR3 protein: CSSSYHRQGRGLNEQFF
CDR3 DNA: TGTAGCAGCAGTTATCACCGGCAGGGCCGCGGGTTGAATGAGCAGTTCTTC

V gene: TRBV5-4
D gene: .
clone size: .
J gene: TRBJ2-7
CDR3 protein: CASSGPGGPSYEQYF
CDR3 DNA: TGTGCCAGCAGCGGCCCTGGGGGGCCGTCCTACGAGCAGTACTTC

V gene: TRBV29-1
D gene: .
clone size: .
J gene: TRBJ1-1
CDR3 protein: CSVYVQGTKTEAFF
CDR3 DNA: TGTAGCGTCTACGTACAGGGAACTAAAACTGAAGCTTTCTTT

V gene: TRBV6-1
D gene: .
clone size: .
J gene: TRBJ1-2
CDR3 protein: CTSSEGTGVYGYTF
CDR3 DNA: TGTACCAGCAGCGAAGGGACTGGGGTTTATGGCTACACCTTC

V gene: TRBV6-2/TRBV6-3
D gene: .
clone size: .
J gene: TRBJ2-1
CDR3 protein: CASNRGGYIEQPF
CDR3 DNA: TGTGCCAGCAACAGAGGCGGTTACATTGAGCAGCCCTTC

V gene: TRBV10-3
D gene: .
clone size: .
J gene: TRBJ2-5
CDR3 protein: CAISRGTGGYSSETQYF
CDR3 DNA: TGTGCCATCAGTAGGGGGACTGGCGGGTATTCTTCGGAGACCCAGTACTTC

V gene: TRBV11-1
D gene: TRBD1
clone size: .
J gene: TRBJ1-2
CDR3 protein: CVSTLDGTASDGYTF
CDR3 DNA: TGTGTTAGCACCTTAGACGGGACAGCTTCTGATGGCTACACTTTC

V gene: TRBV6-6
D gene: TRBD1
clone size: .
J gene: TRBJ1-5
CDR3 protein: CGGSYFRWGQNSNQPHHF
CDR3 DNA: TGTGGCGGCAGTTACTTCAGGTGGGGACAGAATAGCAATCAGCCCCATCATTTT

V gene: TRBV11-2
D gene: TRBD1
clone size: .
J gene: TRBJ2-1
CDR3 protein: CACSLVGTGIWNEQFF
CDR3 DNA: TGTGCCTGCAGCTTAGTTGGGACAGGGATTTGGAATGAGCAGTTCTTC

V gene: TRBV6-5
D gene: .
clone size: .
J gene: TRBJ1-2
CDR3 protein: CATSYSTLNYGYTF
CDR3 DNA: TGTGCCACCAGCTACTCGACGTTAAACTATGGCTACACCTTC

V gene: TRBV29-1
D gene: .
clone size: .
J gene: TRBJ2-2
CDR3 protein: CSVAGGNIRELFF
CDR3 DNA: TGCAGCGTTGCAGGCGGTAACATCAGGGAGCTGTTTTTT

V gene: TRBV29-1
D gene: .
clone size: .
J gene: TRBJ1-4
CDR3 protein: CSVGPEGGLNEKLSF
CDR3 DNA: TGTAGCGTTGGGCCGGAGGGTGGTTTGAATGAAAAACTGTCTTTT

V gene: TRBV5-4
D gene: .
clone size: .
J gene: TRBJ2-7
CDR3 protein: CANSLARQAYEQYF
CDR3 DNA: TGTGCCAACAGCTTGGCCAGACAAGCCTACGAGCAGTACTTC

V gene: TRBV6-5
D gene: .
clone size: .
J gene: TRBJ1-4
CDR3 protein: CASRPKEPYENLFF
CDR3 DNA: TGTGCCAGCAGGCCCAAAGAGCCCTATGAAAATCTGTTTTTT

V gene: TRBV12-3/TRBV12-4
D gene: TRBD1
clone size: .
J gene: TRBJ2-7
CDR3 protein: CDSTRDSTSGSYEQYF
CDR3 DNA: TGTGACAGCACCAGGGACAGTACTAGTGGGAGTTACGAACAGTACTTC

V gene: TRBV13
D gene: .
clone size: .
J gene: TRBJ2-7
CDR3 protein: CANGSTTGDERYF
CDR3 DNA: TGTGCCAACGGCTCAACCACGGGGGACGAGCGGTACTTC

V gene: TRBV20-1
D gene: TRBD2
clone size: .
J gene: TRBJ2-7
CDR3 protein: CSVRDGLAGSYEQYF
CDR3 DNA: TGCAGCGTTAGAGATGGACTAGCGGGGTCCTACGAGCAGTACTTC

V gene: TRBV11-1
D gene: .
clone size: .
J gene: TRBJ2-1
CDR3 protein: CASSPRPGQEPHEQFF
CDR3 DNA: TGTGCCAGCAGCCCCCGGCCGGGGCAGGAACCACATGAGCAGTTCTTC

V gene: TRBV12-3/TRBV12-4
D gene: .
clone size: .
J gene: TRBJ1-6
CDR3 protein: CASSLGLPNSPLHF
CDR3 DNA: TGTGCCAGCAGTTTGGGACTTCCCAATTCACCCCTCCACTTT